This TCR beta chain was observed in a study of T cell repertoires in cytomegalovirus infection. Study-level background: Peptides in the study included HLA-C-restricted and HLA-B-restricted CMV epitopes. From public TCR beta signatures came an indication of both CMV infection and matching HLA type.

Study findings and constraints: The study found HLA-C-restricted CMV-specific TCR beta clonotypes dominating the ex vivo response.

TCRdb called the reads again in MiXCR, with one record for every CDR3 protein. The repertoire has fewer than 1,000,000 distinct CDR3 sequences, around 32% of them found once; the top ten carry around 15%. This CDR3 comprises 13 residues. The V end lost 4 bases, the J end lost 4 bases, and 7 bases lay between the germline ends. CDR1 is MNHEY and CDR2 is SVGEGT in the germline V gene. This clonotype showed up just a few times. Its antigen is not identified. The sample was cultured CD8+ T cells from PBMCs, taken from culture after CMV antigen stimulation. The chain combines TRBV6-2 or TRBV6-3 with TRBJ2-2; no clear D gene. The origin of this receptor is a human donor in good health (CMV status not recorded). Some clones in this sample may be carry-over from other donors' samples. The CDR3 DNA sequence: TGTGCCAGCAGTTGGTATGGCACCGGGGAGCTGTTTTTT. Its translation: CASSWYGTGELFF.